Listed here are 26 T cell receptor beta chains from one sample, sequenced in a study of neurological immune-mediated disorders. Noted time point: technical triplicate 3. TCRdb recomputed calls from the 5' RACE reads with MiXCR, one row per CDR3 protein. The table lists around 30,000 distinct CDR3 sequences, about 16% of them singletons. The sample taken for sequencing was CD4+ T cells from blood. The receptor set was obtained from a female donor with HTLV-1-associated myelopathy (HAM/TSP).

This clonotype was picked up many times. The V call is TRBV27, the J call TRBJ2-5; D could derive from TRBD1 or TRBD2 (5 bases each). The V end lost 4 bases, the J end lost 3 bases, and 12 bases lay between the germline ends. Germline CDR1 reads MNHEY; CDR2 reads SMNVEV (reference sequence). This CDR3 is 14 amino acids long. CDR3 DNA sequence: TGTGCCAGCAGTTCCCGGGACGGTGAAGAGACCCAGTACTTC. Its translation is CASSSRDGEETQYF.

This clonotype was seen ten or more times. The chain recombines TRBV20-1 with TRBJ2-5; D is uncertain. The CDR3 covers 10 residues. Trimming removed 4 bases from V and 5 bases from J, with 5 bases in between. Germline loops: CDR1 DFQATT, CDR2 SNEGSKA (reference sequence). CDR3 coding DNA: TGCAGTGCTAATTATGAGACCCAGTACTTC. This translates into CSANYETQYF.

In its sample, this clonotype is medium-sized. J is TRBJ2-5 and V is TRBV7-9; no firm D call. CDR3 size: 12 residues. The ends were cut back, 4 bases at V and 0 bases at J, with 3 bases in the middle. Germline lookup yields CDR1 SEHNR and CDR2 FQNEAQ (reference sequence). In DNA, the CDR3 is TGTGCCAGCAGCTGGTACCAAGAGACCCAGTACTTC. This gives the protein CASSWYQETQYF. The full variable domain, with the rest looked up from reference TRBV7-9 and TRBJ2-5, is DTGVSQNPRHKITKRGQNVTFRCDPISEHNRLYWYRQTLGQGPEFLTYFQNEAQLEKSRLLSDRFSAERPKGSFSTLEIQRTEQGDSAMYLCASSWYQETQYFGPGTRLLVL.

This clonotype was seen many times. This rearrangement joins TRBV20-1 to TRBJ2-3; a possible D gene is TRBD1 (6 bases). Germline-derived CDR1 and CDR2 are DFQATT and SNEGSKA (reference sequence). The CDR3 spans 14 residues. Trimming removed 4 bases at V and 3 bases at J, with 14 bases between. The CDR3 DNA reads TGCAGTGCTATCAACAGGGTGGCAACAGATACGCAGTATTTT. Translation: CSAINRVATDTQYF.

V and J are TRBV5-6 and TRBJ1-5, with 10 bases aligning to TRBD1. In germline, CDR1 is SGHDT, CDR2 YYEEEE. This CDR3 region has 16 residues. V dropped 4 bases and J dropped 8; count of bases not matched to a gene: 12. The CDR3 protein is CASSARPTGGYKPQHF. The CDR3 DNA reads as TGTGCCAGCAGCGCACGTCCGACAGGGGGCTATAAGCCCCAGCATTTT.

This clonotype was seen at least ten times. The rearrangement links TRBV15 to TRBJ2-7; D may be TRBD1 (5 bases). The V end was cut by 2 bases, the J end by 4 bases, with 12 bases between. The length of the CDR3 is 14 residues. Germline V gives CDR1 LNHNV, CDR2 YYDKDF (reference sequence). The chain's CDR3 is CATSRRTSKYEQYF. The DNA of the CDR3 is TGTGCCACCAGCAGAAGGACATCTAAGTACGAGCAGTACTTC.

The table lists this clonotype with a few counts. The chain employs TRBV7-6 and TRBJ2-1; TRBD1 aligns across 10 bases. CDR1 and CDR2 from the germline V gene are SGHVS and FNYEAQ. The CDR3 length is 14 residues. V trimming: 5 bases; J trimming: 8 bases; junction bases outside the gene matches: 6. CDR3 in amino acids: CASSRQGARHEQFF. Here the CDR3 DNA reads TGTGCCAGCAGCCGACAGGGGGCAAGACATGAGCAGTTCTTC.

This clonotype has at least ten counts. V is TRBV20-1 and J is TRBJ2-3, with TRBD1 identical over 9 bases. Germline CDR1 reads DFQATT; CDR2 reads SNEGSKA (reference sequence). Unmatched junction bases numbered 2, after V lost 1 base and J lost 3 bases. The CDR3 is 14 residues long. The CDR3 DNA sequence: TGCAGTGCTAGAGGCGGGACAGGGACAGATACGCAGTATTTT. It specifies CSARGGTGTDTQYF.

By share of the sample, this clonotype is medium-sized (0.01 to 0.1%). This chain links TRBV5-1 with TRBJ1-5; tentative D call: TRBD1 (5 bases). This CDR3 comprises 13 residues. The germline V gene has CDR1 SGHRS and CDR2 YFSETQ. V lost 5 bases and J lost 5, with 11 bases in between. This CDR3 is CASRDRFDQPQHF. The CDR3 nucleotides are TGCGCCAGCAGAGACAGATTTGATCAGCCCCAGCATTTT. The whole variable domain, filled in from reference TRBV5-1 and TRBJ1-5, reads KAGVTQTPRYLIKTRGQQVTLSCSPISGHRSVSWYQQTPGQGLQFLFEYFSETQRNKGNFPGRFSGRQFSNSRSEMNVSTLELGDSALYLCASRDRFDQPQHFGDGTRLSIL.

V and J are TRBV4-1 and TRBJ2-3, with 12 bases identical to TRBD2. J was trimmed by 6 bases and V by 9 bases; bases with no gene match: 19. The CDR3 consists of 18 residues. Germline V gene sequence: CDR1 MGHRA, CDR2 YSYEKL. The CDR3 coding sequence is TGCGCCAGTAGACACCACGTTCTAGCGGGGGGGCCCATGGATACGCAGTATTTT. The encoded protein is CASRHHVLAGGPMDTQYF.

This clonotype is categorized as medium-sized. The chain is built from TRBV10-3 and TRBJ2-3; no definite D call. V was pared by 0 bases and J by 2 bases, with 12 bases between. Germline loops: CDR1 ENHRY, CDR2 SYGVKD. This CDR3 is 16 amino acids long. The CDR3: CAISESKAQTTDTQYF. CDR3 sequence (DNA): TGTGCCATCAGTGAGTCCAAGGCACAGACCACAGATACGCAGTATTTT.

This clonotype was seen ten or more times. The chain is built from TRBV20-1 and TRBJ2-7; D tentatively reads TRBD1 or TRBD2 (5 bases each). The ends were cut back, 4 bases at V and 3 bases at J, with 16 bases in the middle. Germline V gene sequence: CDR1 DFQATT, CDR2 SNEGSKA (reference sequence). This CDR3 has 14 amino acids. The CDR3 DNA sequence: TGCAGTGCTACCCCAACTAGGGGTGGCTACGAGCAGTACTTC. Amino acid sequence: CSATPTRGGYEQYF.

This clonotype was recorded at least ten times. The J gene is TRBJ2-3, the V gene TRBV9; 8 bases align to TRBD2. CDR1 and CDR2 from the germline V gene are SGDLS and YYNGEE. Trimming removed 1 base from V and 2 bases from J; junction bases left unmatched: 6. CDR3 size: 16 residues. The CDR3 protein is CASSVSGTRVTDTQYF. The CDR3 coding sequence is TGTGCCAGCAGCGTATCCGGGACTAGGGTCACAGATACGCAGTATTTT.

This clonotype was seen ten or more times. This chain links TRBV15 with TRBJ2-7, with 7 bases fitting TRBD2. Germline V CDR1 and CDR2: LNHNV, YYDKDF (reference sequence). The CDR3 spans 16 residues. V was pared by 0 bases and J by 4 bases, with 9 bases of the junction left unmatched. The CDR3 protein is CATSRDIKREGYEQYF. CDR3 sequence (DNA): TGTGCCACCAGCAGAGATATCAAGCGGGAAGGTTACGAGCAGTACTTC.

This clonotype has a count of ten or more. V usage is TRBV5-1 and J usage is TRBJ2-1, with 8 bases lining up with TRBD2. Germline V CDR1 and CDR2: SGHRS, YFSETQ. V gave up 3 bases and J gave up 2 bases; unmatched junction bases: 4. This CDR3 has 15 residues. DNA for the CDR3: TGCGCCAGCAGCTCGGGACTAGGGCCCTACAATGAGCAGTTCTTC. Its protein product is CASSSGLGPYNEQFF.

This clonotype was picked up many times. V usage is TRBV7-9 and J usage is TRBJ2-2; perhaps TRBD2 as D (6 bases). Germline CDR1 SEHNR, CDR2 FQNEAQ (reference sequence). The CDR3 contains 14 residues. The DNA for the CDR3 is TGTGCGGCCCTGGGGCTAGCGTTCGCCGGGGAGCTGTTTTTT. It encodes CAALGLAFAGELFF.

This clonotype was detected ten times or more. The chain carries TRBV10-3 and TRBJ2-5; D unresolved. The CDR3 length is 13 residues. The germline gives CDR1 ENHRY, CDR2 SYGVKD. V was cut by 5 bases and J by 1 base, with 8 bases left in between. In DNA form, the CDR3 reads TGTGCCATCAGTCCAGACACCCAAGAGACCCAGTACTTC. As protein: CAISPDTQETQYF.

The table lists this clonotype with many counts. CDR3 nucleotide sequence: TGTGCCACCAGCAGAGATTTCTTTTCCGGGGTAAAGCAGTTCTTC. Translation: CATSRDFFSGVKQFF. This chain connects TRBV15 to TRBJ2-1; perhaps TRBD2 as D (5 bases). Germline V gene data show CDR1 as LNHNV and CDR2 as YYDKDF (reference sequence). V lost 0 bases, J lost 11 bases, and 17 bases lay in between. The CDR3 spans 15 residues.

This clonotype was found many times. CDR3 sequence: CSARDGETQYF. CDR3 nucleotide sequence: TGCAGTGCTAGAGATGGGGAGACCCAGTACTTC. This sequence joins TRBV20-1 and TRBJ2-5; D call uncertain. V dropped 0 bases and J dropped 5 bases, with 4 bases sitting between them. The length of the CDR3 is 11 residues. Germline CDR1 and CDR2: DFQATT and SNEGSKA (reference sequence).

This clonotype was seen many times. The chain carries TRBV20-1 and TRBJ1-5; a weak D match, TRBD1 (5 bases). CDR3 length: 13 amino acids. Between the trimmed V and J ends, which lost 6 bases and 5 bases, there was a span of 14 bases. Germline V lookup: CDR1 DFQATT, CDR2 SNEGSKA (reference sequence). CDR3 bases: TGCAGTGCCAAATCAGGGAGGGATCAGCCCCAGCATTTT. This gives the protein CSAKSGRDQPQHF.

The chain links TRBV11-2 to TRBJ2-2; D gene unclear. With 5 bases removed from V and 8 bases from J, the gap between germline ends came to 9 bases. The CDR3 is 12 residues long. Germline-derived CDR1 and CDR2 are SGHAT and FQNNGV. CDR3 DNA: TGTGCCAGCAGCGAATATACGGGGGAGCTGTTTTTT. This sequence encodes CASSEYTGELFF.

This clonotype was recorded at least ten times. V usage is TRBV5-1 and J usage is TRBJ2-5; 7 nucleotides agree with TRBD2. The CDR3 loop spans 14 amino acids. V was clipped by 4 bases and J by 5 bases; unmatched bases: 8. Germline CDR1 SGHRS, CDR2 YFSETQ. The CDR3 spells CASSHGTTRETQYF. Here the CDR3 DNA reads TGCGCCAGCAGCCACGGGACTACTCGGGAGACCCAGTACTTC.

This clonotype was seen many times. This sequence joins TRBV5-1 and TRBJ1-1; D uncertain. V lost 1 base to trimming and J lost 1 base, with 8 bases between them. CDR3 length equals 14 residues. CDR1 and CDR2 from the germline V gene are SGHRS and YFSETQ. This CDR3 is CASSLRTENTEAFF. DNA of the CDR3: TGCGCCAGCAGCTTGCGAACGGAGAACACTGAAGCTTTCTTT.

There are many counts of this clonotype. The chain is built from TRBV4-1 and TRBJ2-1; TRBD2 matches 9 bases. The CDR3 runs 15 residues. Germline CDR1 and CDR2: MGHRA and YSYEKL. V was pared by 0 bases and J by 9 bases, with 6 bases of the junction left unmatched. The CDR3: CASSQESGGPGEQFF. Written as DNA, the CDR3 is TGCGCCAGCAGCCAAGAGAGCGGGGGGCCTGGTGAGCAGTTCTTC.

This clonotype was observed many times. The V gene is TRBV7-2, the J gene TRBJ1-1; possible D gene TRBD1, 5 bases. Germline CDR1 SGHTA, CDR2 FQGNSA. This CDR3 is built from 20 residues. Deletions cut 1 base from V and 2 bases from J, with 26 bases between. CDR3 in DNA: TGTGCCAGCAGCTTAGGGGGACGGGGCTTATTTTACAGGTTTAACACTGAAGCTTTCTTT. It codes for CASSLGGRGLFYRFNTEAFF.

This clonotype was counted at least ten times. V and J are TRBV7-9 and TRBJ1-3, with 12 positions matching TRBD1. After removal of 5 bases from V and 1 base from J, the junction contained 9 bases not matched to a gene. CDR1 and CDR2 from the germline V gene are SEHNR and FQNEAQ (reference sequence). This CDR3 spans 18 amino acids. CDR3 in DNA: TGTGCCAGCAGCCCCCCGGGACAGGGGGCGTTATCTGGAAACACCATATATTTT. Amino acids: CASSPPGQGALSGNTIYF.